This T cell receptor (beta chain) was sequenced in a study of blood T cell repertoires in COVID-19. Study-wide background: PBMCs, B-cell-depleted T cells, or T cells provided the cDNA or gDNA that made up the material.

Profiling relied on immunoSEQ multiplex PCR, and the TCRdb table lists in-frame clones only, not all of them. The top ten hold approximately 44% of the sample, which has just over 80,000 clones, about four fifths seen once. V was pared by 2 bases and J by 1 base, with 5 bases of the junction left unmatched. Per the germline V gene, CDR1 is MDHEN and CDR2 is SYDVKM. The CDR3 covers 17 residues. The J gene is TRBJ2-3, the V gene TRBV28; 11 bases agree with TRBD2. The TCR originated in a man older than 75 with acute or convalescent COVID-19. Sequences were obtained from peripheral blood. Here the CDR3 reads CASSLELAGERTDTQYF. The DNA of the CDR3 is TGTGCCAGCAGTTTAGAACTAGCGGGAGAGCGCACAGATACGCAGTATTTT.